The T cell receptor (beta chain) described here comes from a study of blood T cell repertoires in COVID-19. Study details: Spain, Italy and the United States supplied samples that represented acute and convalescent COVID-19.

Assay used: immunoSEQ multiplex PCR; TCRdb lists only in-frame clones, some missing. Here the sample spans 120,000 or so clones, more than 70% being singletons. The V gene's germline CDR1 is MNHEY and CDR2 SMNVEV (reference sequence). Unmatched junction bases numbered 5, after V lost 4 bases and J lost 1 base. CDR3 size: 16 residues. The sequence was collected from a man between 65 and 85 years old with acute or convalescent COVID-19. What was sequenced was peripheral blood. The V call is TRBV27, the J call TRBJ2-2; 8 nucleotides line up with TRBD2. CDR3 nucleotides: TGTGCCAGCAGTTACCACCTAGCGGGGAACACCGGGGAGCTGTTTTTT. The encoded protein is CASSYHLAGNTGELFF.